The clone carrying this T cell receptor beta chain was seen a single time. Between the trimmed V and J ends, which lost 7 bases and 0 bases, there was a span of 25 bases. Germline values: CDR1 SNHLY, CDR2 FYNNEI. The CDR3 has 19 amino acids. The data were obtained in a study of blood T cell repertoires in COVID-19. Overall study context: Material from acute and convalescent COVID-19 was sourced from the United States, Italy and Spain. In each case, the material was cDNA or gDNA derived from T cells, B-cell-depleted T cells, or PBMCs.

Authors' data handling: Amplifying reference gene primers gave estimates of nucleated cell counts. This table comes from immunoSEQ multiplex PCR, and its TCRdb copy is limited to in-frame clones, with some not included. Clone size and V and J calls were adopted from that table, with D and trimming inferred from the DNA. The sample lists about 120,000 clones; almost 85% were seen once. The sample consisted of peripheral blood. This chain connects TRBV2 to TRBJ1-3; the D gene is possibly TRBD1 (5 bases). This clonotype was sampled from a man in his 70s with active or convalescent COVID-19. The DNA for the CDR3 is TGTGCCAGCATTCAACCGGGCCCGAGGGGAGGCTACTCTGGAAACACCATATATTTT. Amino acid sequence: CASIQPGPRGGYSGNTIYF.